The T cell receptor (beta chain) under discussion was sequenced for a study of blood T cell repertoires in COVID-19. The wider study: From the United States, Italy and Spain came samples of acute and convalescent COVID-19. T cells, B-cell-depleted T cells, or PBMCs supplied cDNA or gDNA.

As handled by the study authors: Nucleated cell counts were estimated from reference gene primer amplification. The assay was immunoSEQ multiplex PCR, and TCRdb's table has in-frame clones only and misses some. The V and J calls and clone size were taken over from that table, and D and trimming were inferred from the DNA. Among tens of thousands of clones listed, approximately 82% were seen once. Per germline, CDR1 MGHRA and CDR2 YSYEKL. The CDR3 contains 15 residues. The ends were cut back, 5 bases at V and 3 bases at J, with 16 bases in the middle. The rearrangement uses TRBV4-1 and TRBJ1-1; weak D call: TRBD1 (5 bases). This receptor was taken from a human donor in a cohort sampled during active or convalescent COVID-19. Sequencing was performed on peripheral blood. DNA of the CDR3: TGCGCCAGCAGCACAACGGGACTTCGCCACACTGAAGCTTTCTTT. Translating gives CASSTTGLRHTEAFF.